These T cell receptor beta chains were read from a single sample in a study of blood T cell repertoires in COVID-19. TCRdb keeps only in-frame clones here, not all; method: immunoSEQ multiplex PCR. The table shows 160,000 or so clones, with over 75% occurring only once. The sequenced sample consisted of peripheral blood. These receptors were obtained from a man between 65 and 85 years old with active or convalescent COVID-19. Each CDR3 is given with its conserved first and last residue. D genes are given only for firm matches. Some rows mark clone size as missing; the rest say once, few, many or name a class of expanded clone.

size	V	J	D	DNA	CDR3
-	TRBV7-3	TRBJ2-7	-	TGTGCCAGCAGCTTGGGCGGGCCAACTTACGAGCAGTACTTC	CASSLGGPTYEQYF
-	TRBV6-5	TRBJ1-6	TRBD1	TGTGCCAGCAGTCAGAGGGGGCCGGATTCACCCCTCCACTTT	CASSQRGPDSPLHF
-	TRBV30	TRBJ2-5	TRBD2	TGTGCCTGGACTACTAGCGGGGGGACCCAGTACTTC	CAWTTSGGTQYF
-	TRBV11-3	TRBJ2-5	-	TGTGCCAGCAGCTTAGGGCACACAGAGACCCAGTACTTC	CASSLGHTETQYF
few	TRBV4-1	TRBJ2-3	TRBD2	TGCGCCAGCAGCCAAGGACTAGCGGGGGGGCCCAGCACAGATACGCAGTATTTT	CASSQGLAGGPSTDTQYF
-	TRBV5-1	TRBJ2-1	TRBD2	TGCGCCAGCAGCTTAACTAGCGACTCCTACAATGAGCAGTTCTTC	CASSLTSDSYNEQFF
once	TRBV6-2/TRBV6-3	TRBJ2-7	-	TGTGCCAGCAGTTTCCGGGTCGAGCAGTACTTC	CASSFRVEQYF
-	TRBV4-2	TRBJ2-1	TRBD2	TGTGCCAGCAGCCAAGGGCTAGCGGAGCCCAATGAGCAGTTCTTC	CASSQGLAEPNEQFF
-	TRBV5-1	TRBJ2-3	-	TGCGCCAGCAGCTACTCATCAGATACGCAGTATTTT	CASSYSSDTQYF
-	TRBV19	TRBJ1-2	-	TGTGCCAGTCAACAGGGCTATGGCTACACCTTC	CASQQGYGYTF
-	TRBV18	TRBJ2-7	-	TGTGCCAGCTCACCCTCCCCCTCCAGGGATAGCGAGCAGTACTTC	CASSPSPSRDSEQYF
-	TRBV30	TRBJ1-3	-	TGTGCCTGGAGTGCCGGTTATTTGGGAAACACCATATATTTT	CAWSAGYLGNTIYF
once	TRBV6-2/TRBV6-3	TRBJ2-3	-	TGTGCCAGCAGTTTCCTACAGGGCGTGAATCCAGATACGCAGTATTTT	CASSFLQGVNPDTQYF
-	TRBV2	TRBJ2-3	-	TGTGCCAGCCGGTACGCAGATACGCAGTATTTT	CASRYADTQYF
-	TRBV21-1	TRBJ1-3	-	TGTGCCAGCAGCAAGGGTGTGAGTTGTACAGGCAGTAATGGAAACACCATATATTTT	CASSKGVSCTGSNGNTIYF
few	TRBV15	TRBJ1-5	-	TGTGCCACCAGCAGAGTAGATGGTTTCGAACAGCCCCAGCATTTT	CATSRVDGFEQPQHF
-	TRBV5-4	TRBJ2-1	TRBD1	TGTGCCAGCAGCTGGGACAGGGGGTCCTACAATGAGCAGTTCTTC	CASSWDRGSYNEQFF
-	TRBV7-9	TRBJ1-2	TRBD1	TGTGCCAGCAGCACCCCGACAGGGGCCAACTATGGCTACACCTTC	CASSTPTGANYGYTF
-	TRBV3-1/TRBV3-2	TRBJ1-1	-	TGTGCCAGCAGCCATCGACAGAAGAACACTGAAGCTTTCTTT	CASSHRQKNTEAFF
-	TRBV5-4	TRBJ1-2	TRBD1	TGTGCCAGCAGCTGGCCGGGACAGGGAGACTATGGCTACACCTTC	CASSWPGQGDYGYTF
-	TRBV3-1/TRBV3-2	TRBJ1-5	-	TGTGCCAGCAGCTTCACACCACCGGGGAGCAATCAGCCCCAGCATTTT	CASSFTPPGSNQPQHF
-	TRBV5-6	TRBJ1-5	TRBD1	TGTGCCAGCAGCTTACGACAGGGAAATCAGCCCCAGCATTTT	CASSLRQGNQPQHF